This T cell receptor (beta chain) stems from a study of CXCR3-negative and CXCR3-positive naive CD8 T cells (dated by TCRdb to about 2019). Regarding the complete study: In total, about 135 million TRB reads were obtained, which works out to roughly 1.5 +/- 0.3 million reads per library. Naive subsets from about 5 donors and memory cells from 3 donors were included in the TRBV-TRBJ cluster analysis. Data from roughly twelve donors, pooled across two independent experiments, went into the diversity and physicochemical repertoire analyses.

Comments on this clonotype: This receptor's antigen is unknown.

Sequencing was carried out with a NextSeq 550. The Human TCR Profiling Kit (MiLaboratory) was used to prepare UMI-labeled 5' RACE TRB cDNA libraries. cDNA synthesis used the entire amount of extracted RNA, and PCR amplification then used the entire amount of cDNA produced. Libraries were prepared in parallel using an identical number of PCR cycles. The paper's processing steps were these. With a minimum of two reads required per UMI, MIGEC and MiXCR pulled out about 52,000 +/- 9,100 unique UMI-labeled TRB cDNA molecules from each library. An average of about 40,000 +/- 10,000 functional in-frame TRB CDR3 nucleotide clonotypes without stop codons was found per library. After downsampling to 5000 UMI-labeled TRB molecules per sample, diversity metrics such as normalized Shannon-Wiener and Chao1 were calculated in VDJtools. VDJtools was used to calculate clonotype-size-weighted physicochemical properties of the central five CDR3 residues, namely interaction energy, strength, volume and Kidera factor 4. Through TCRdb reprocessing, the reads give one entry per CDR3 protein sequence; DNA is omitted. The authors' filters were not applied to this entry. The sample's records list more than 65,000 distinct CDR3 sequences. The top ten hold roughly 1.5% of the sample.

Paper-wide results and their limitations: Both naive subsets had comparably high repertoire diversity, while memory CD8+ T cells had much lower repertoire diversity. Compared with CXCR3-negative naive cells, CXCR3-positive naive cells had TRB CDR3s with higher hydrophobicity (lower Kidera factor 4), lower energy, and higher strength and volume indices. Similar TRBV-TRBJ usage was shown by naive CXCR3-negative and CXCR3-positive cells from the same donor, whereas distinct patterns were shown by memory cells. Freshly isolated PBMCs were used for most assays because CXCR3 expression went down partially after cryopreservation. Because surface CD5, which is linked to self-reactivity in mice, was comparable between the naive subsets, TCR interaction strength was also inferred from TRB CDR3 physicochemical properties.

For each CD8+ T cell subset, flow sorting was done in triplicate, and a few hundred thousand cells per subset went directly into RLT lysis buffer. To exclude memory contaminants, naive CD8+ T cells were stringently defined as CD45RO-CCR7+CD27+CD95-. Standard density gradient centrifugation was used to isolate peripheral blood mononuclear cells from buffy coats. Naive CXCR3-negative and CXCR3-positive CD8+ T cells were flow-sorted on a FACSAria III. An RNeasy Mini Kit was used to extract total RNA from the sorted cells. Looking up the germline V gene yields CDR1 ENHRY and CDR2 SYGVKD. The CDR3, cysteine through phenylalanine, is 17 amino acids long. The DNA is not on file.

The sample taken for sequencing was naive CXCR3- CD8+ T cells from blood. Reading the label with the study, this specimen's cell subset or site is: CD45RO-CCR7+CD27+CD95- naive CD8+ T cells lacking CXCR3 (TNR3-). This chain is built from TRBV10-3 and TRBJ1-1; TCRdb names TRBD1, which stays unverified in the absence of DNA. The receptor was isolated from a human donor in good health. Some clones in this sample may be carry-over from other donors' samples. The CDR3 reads CAIRETGANEMNTEAFF.